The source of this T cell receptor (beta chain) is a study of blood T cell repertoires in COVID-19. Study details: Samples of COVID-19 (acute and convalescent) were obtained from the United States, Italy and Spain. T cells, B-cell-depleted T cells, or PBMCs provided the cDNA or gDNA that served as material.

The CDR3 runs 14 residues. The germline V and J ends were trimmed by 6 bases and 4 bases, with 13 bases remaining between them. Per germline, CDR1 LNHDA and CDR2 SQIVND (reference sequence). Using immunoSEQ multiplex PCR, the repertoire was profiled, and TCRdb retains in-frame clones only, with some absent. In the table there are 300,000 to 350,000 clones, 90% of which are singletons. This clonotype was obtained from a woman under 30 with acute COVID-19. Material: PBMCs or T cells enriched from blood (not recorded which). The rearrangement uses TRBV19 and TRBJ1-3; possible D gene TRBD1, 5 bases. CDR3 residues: CASRYGGSGNTIYF. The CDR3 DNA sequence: TGTGCCAGTAGATATGGGGGGTCCGGAAACACCATATATTTT.